A selection of T cell receptor beta chains follows, all from one sample in a study of T cells in Graves' hyperthyroidism and ophthalmopathy. Each CDR3 protein gets one entry after TCRdb re-called the multiplex PCR reads with MiXCR. The table records hundreds of thousands of distinct CDR3 sequences, around 20% of them present only once. What was sequenced was blood. The receptors derive from a woman between 50 and 59 years old with Graves' hyperthyroidism that later progressed to Graves' ophthalmopathy. Each CDR3 is given with its conserved first and last residue. Each record gives: D gene, J gene, clone size, V gene, CDR3 DNA, CDR3 protein. D genes are given only for firm matches. Not all rows give a size; the values are once, few, many and, for expanded clones, a class.

NA,TRBJ2-6,many,TRBV6-1,TGTGCCAGCAGTTCTCTGTGGGCGTCTGGGGCCAACGTCCTGACTTTC,CASSSLWASGANVLTF
NA,TRBJ1-4,NA,TRBV7-2,TGTGCCAGCAGCCCGCGTTCCGGGGCTCGGGAAAAACTGTTTTTT,CASSPRSGAREKLFF
NA,TRBJ1-4,many,TRBV2,TGTGCCAGCAGTGACGGGTCGGGCAGGGTTAATGAAAAACTGTTTTTT,CASSDGSGRVNEKLFF
NA,TRBJ1-1,many,TRBV7-8,TGTGCCAGCAGCATCTACGGGGGCCAGAACACTGAAGCTTTCTTT,CASSIYGGQNTEAFF
NA,TRBJ1-2,many,TRBV6-1,TGTGCCAGCAGTTATGGCTCCAGCTATGGCTACACCTTC,CASSYGSSYGYTF
TRBD1,TRBJ1-5,NA,TRBV6-1,TGTGCCAGCAGTGAAGTTCCAGGGGGTCGGGGCAATCAGCCCCAGCATTTT,CASSEVPGGRGNQPQHF
TRBD1,TRBJ2-3,NA,TRBV6-2/TRBV6-3,TGTGCCAGCAGTTTTTTGGGCAGGGGGGATACGCAGTATTTT,CASSFLGRGDTQYF
NA,TRBJ2-1,NA,TRBV6-1,TGTGCCAGCAGTCACCGGGATGAGCAGTTCTTC,CASSHRDEQFF
NA,TRBJ1-5,many,TRBV20-1,TGCAGTGCTAAAACGGTAGAACAGCCCCAGCATTTT,CSAKTVEQPQHF
NA,TRBJ1-6,NA,TRBV19,TGTGCCAGTAGTGCCCTTCAGAGGGGAGGTTCACCCCTCCACTTT,CASSALQRGGSPLHF
NA,TRBJ2-7,many,TRBV5-5,TGTGCCAGCAGCCGCGTGGGGAGCTCCTACGAGCAGTACTTC,CASSRVGSSYEQYF
NA,TRBJ2-2,many,TRBV2,TGTGCCAGCAGTGAATTCCTAGCGAACACCGGGGAGCTGTTTTTT,CASSEFLANTGELFF
NA,TRBJ2-2,NA,TRBV29-1,TGCAGCGTTGCATGGAACACCGGGGAGCTGTTTTTT,CSVAWNTGELFF
TRBD2,TRBJ2-3,NA,TRBV20-1,TGCAGTGCTAGAGGCGGGGGGCCAGATACGCAGTATTTT,CSARGGGPDTQYF
NA,TRBJ1-6,NA,TRBV20-1,TGCAGTGCTAGAATGGCGGATAATTCACCCCTCCACTTT,CSARMADNSPLHF
TRBD2,TRBJ2-5,few,TRBV11-2,TGTGCCAGCAGCATCAGCGGGGGGGGCGGCGAGACTCGGTACTTC,CASSISGGGGETRYF
TRBD2,TRBJ2-7,NA,TRBV29-1,TGCAGCGTTGGGGCTAGCGGGTCCTACGAGCAGTACTTC,CSVGASGSYEQYF
TRBD1,TRBJ1-1,many,TRBV12-3/TRBV12-4,TGTGCCAGCAGTCCCGGGACAGGGGGCTACAAGGACACTGAAGCTTTCTTT,CASSPGTGGYKDTEAFF
NA,TRBJ2-1,NA,TRBV30,TGTGCCTGGAGTGTACAGAGGTACAATGAGCAGTTCTTC,CAWSVQRYNEQFF
TRBD2,TRBJ2-5,many,TRBV12-3/TRBV12-4,TGTGCCAGCACCCCCCGGGGGCTAGCGGGGGGGGGGGAGACCCAGTACTTC,CASTPRGLAGGGETQYF
NA,TRBJ1-2,many,TRBV9,TGTGCCAGCAGTGCGTTCGGGGGGGCGGGCGGCTACACCTTC,CASSAFGGAGGYTF
NA,TRBJ2-1,few,TRBV29-1,TGCAGCGTTCTGTATATCGATGAGCAGTTCTTC,CSVLYIDEQFF
NA,TRBJ2-1,NA,TRBV29-1,TGCAGCGTTCACGGGGGCTCCTACAATGAGCAGTTCTTC,CSVHGGSYNEQFF
NA,TRBJ1-2,NA,TRBV29-1,TGCAGCGTTGAAGTCGTCGGGACGGAGTATGGCTACACCTTC,CSVEVVGTEYGYTF
NA,TRBJ1-2,many,TRBV20-1,TGCAGTGCTATTCGGGATATAGGCTACACCTTC,CSAIRDIGYTF
NA,TRBJ2-2,many,TRBV2,TGTGCCAGCAGTGAAGAGACAGGAGGGAAGCTGTTTTTT,CASSEETGGKLFF
TRBD2,TRBJ2-7,many,TRBV20-1,TGCAGTGCTAGCCCCGGGACTAGCGTCTCCGAGCAGTACTTC,CSASPGTSVSEQYF
TRBD1,TRBJ1-5,many,TRBV5-1,TGCGCCAGCAGCCCGGGACAGGGGGAAGGGGCAAGCAATCAGCCCCAGCATTTT,CASSPGQGEGASNQPQHF
NA,TRBJ2-5,few,TRBV14,TGTGCCAGCAGCCAAGTATTGAAAGAGACCCAGTACTTC,CASSQVLKETQYF
NA,TRBJ2-7,few,TRBV12-3/TRBV12-4,TGTGCCAGCAGGACCGGGACGTGGGGCGAGCAGTACTTC,CASRTGTWGEQYF
TRBD2,TRBJ2-3,many,TRBV20-1,TGCAGTGCCGAGCGGGGGATCACAGATACGCAGTATTTT,CSAERGITDTQYF
NA,TRBJ1-4,many,TRBV3-1,TGTGCCAGCAGCCTTGACCTCGAGGAAAAACTGTTTTTT,CASSLDLEEKLFF
NA,TRBJ2-3,many,TRBV3-1,TGTGCCAGCAGCCAAAGCGGCGATACGCAGTATTTT,CASSQSGDTQYF
NA,TRBJ1-6,NA,TRBV19,TGTGCCAGTAGTATTTCATCCTCACCCCTCCACTTT,CASSISSSPLHF
NA,TRBJ1-5,many,TRBV20-1,TGCAGTGCTAGGGGCCTGGGAGATCAGCCCCAGCATTTT,CSARGLGDQPQHF
NA,TRBJ2-3,NA,TRBV12-5,TGTGCTAGTGGTTTGTCCAACAGAGAGGGCACCACAGATACGCAGTATTTT,CASGLSNREGTTDTQYF
NA,TRBJ2-5,few,TRBV14,TGTGCCAGCAGCCAAGCGGGGGATCAGCGAGAGACCCAGTACTTC,CASSQAGDQRETQYF
NA,TRBJ2-7,few,TRBV19,TGTGCCAGTACCCCCCGGCCGGACTCCTACGAGCAGTACTTC,CASTPRPDSYEQYF
TRBD1,TRBJ1-2,once,TRBV4-1,TGCGCCAGCAGCCCACCGGGACAGAACTATGGCTACACCTTC,CASSPPGQNYGYTF
NA,TRBJ1-5,few,TRBV4-1,TGCGCCAGCAGCGCAATGCCGGGACGCCCAGCGGATCAGCCCCAGCATTTT,CASSAMPGRPADQPQHF
NA,TRBJ1-6,NA,TRBV9,TGTGCCAGCAGCGTAGGACACGACAATCCACCCCTCCACTTT,CASSVGHDNPPLHF
TRBD1,TRBJ2-1,NA,TRBV24-1,TGTGCCACCAGTGATTACAGGGGTCGATCCTACAATGAGCAGTTCTTC,CATSDYRGRSYNEQFF
TRBD2,TRBJ2-4,NA,TRBV5-6,TGTGCCAGCAGCTCTAGCGGGGACCGTGTCATTCAGTACTTC,CASSSSGDRVIQYF
TRBD1,TRBJ2-1,NA,TRBV29-1,TGCAGCGTTGAAGAGGACAGGGGGCACAATGAGCAGTTCTTC,CSVEEDRGHNEQFF
NA,TRBJ2-5,NA,TRBV4-3,TGCGCCAGCAGCCAAGAGAGAGGTCGTCAAGAGACCCAGTACTTC,CASSQERGRQETQYF
TRBD2,TRBJ2-1,many,TRBV11-2,TGTGCCAGCAGCTTACCAGCGGGGGGGTGGTACAATGAGCAGTTCTTC,CASSLPAGGWYNEQFF
NA,TRBJ1-2,NA,TRBV2,TGTGCCAGCCCCCCAACAGGATTAGGCTACACCTTC,CASPPTGLGYTF
NA,TRBJ1-1,few,TRBV20-1,TGCAGTGCTAGCTACGGCCCTTACCCGGGACACCACTTCCATCTGAACACTGAAGCTTTCTTT,CSASYGPYPGHHFHLNTEAFF